This T cell receptor (beta chain) appears in the sequencing data of a study of early T cells in non-severe SARS-CoV-2 infection. Study-level background: Unpaired chains resulted from sequencing bulk RNA of unsorted whole blood. General study points: VDJdb matches were skewed toward anti-spike CD8 T cell responses.

A remark on this clonotype: Its antigen is unknown. A much larger clone sits a single nucleotide away, making a read error possible.

V was shortened by 4 bases and J by 5 bases, with 6 bases between the two germline ends. Germline-derived CDR1 and CDR2 are MDHEN and SYDVKM. The CDR3 length is 11 residues. In the library, individual cDNA molecules carried attached unique molecular identifiers. TCRdb recomputed calls from the 5' RACE reads with MiXCR, one row per CDR3 protein. The sample includes some 97,000 distinct CDR3 sequences, approximately 11% of them seen just once. The rearrangement uses TRBV28 and TRBJ2-7; D uncertain. The receptor was isolated from an adult who was a healthcare worker with PCR-confirmed SARS-CoV-2 infection or an uninfected control (not recorded which). The sequencing here drew on whole blood, taken at baseline. The CDR3 DNA reads TGTGCCAGCAGTTCACACCACGAGCAGTACTTC. Protein sequence: CASSSHHEQYF. The whole variable domain, remainder taken from reference TRBV28 and TRBJ2-7, is DVKVTQSSRYLVKRTGEKVFLECVQDMDHENMFWYRQDPGLGLRLIYFSYDVKMKEKGDIPEGYSVSREKKERFSLILESASTNQTSMYLCASSSHHEQYFGPGTRLTVT.